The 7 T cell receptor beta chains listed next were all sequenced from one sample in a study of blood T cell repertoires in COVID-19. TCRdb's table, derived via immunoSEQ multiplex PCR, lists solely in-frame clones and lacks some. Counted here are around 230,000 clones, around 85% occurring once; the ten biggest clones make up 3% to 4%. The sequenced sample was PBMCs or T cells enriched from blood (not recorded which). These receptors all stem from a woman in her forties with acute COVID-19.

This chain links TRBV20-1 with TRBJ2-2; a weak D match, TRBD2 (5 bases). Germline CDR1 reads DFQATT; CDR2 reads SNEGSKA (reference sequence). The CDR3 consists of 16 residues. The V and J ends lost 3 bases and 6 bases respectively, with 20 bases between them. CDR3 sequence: CSASNSLDFRSGELFF. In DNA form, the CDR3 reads TGCAGTGCTAGTAACAGTCTGGACTTCAGGTCCGGGGAGCTGTTTTTT.

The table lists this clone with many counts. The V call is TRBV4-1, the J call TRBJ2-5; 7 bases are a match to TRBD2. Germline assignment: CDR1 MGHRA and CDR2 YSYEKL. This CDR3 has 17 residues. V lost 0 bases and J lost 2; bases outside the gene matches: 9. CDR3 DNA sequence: TGCGCCAGCAGCCAAGATCCCAGCGGGGCTCAACAAGAGACCCAGTACTTC. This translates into CASSQDPSGAQQETQYF.

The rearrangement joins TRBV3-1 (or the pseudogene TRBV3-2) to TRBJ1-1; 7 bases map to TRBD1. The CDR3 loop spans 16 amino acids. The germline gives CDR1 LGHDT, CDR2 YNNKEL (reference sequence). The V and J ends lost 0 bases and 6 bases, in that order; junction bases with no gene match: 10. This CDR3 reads CASSQDFSRGFPEAFF. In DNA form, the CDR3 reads TGTGCCAGCAGCCAAGATTTTTCCAGGGGGTTCCCTGAAGCTTTCTTT.

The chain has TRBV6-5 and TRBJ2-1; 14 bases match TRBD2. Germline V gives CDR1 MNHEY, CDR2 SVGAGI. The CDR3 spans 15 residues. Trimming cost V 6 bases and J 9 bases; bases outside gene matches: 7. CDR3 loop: CASRRGLAGGGEQFF. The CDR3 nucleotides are TGTGCCAGCAGGCGCGGACTAGCGGGAGGCGGTGAGCAGTTCTTC.

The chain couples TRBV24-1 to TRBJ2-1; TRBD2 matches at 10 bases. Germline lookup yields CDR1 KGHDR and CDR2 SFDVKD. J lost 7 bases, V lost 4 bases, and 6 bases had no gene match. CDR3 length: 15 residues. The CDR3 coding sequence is TGTGCCACCAGTGACACTAGCGGGATAAGTAATGAGCAGTTCTTC. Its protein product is CATSDTSGISNEQFF.

The CDR3 nucleotides are TGTGCCAGCAGCCCAATCGGGACAGGGGGCGCGGAAGAGCAGTACTTC. It specifies CASSPIGTGGAEEQYF. The gene calls are TRBV3-1 (or the pseudogene TRBV3-2) and TRBJ2-7; 12 bases align to TRBD1. Trimming removed 4 bases from V and 7 bases from J; junction bases left unmatched: 11. CDR1 LGHDT and CDR2 YNNKEL come from the germline V gene (reference sequence). The CDR3 has 16 residues.

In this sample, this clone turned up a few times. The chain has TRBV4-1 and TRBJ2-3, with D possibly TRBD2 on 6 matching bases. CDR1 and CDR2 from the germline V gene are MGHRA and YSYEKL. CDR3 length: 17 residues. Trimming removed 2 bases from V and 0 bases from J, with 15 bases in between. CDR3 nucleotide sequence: TGCGCCAGCAGCCAATCCGTTGTGGGGACTAGCACAGATACGCAGTATTTT. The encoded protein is CASSQSVVGTSTDTQYF.